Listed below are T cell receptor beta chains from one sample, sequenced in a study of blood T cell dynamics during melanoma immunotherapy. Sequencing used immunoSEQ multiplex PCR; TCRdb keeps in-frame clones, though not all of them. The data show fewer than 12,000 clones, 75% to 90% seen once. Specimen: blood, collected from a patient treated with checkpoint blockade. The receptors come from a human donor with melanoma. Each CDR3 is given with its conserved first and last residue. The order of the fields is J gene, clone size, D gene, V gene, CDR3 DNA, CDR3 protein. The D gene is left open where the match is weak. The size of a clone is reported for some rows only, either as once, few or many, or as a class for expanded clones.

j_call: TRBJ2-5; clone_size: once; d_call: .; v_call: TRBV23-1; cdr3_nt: TGCGCCAGCAGGCCCCACCCCAGCAGACCTCGCTTACAAGAGACCCAGTACTTC; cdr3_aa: CASRPHPSRPRLQETQYF
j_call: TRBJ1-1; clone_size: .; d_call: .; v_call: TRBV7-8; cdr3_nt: TGTGCCAGCAGCCCACGAAGGGGGACGGCGAACACTGAAGCTTTCTTT; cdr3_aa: CASSPRRGTANTEAFF
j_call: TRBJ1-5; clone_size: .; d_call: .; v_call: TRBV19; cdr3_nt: TGTGCCAGTAGTATGGGGTTCTATCAGCCCCAGCATTTT; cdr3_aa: CASSMGFYQPQHF
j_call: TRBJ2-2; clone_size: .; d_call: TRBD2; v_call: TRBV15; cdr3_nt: TGTGCCACCAGAAGCGGGGGGACGAACACCGGGGAGCTGTTTTTT; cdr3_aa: CATRSGGTNTGELFF
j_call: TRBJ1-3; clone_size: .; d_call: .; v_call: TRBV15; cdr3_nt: TGTGCCACCAGCAGGGAGCCTGGAAACACCATATATTTT; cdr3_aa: CATSREPGNTIYF
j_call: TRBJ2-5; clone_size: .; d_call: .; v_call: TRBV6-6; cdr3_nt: TGTGCCAGCAGCCGTTCCGTAGGGTCGGCCCAAGAGACCCAGTACTTC; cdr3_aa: CASSRSVGSAQETQYF
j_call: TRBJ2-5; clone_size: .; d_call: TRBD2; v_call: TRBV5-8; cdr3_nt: TGTGCCAGCAGCTTGGGCAGCGGGGGGACCTCCTTACCAAGAGAGACCCAGTACTTC; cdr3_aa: CASSLGSGGTSLPRETQYF
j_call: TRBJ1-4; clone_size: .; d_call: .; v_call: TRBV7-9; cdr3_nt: TGTGCCAGCAGCGGAGATGGGGGGCAGACTGAAAAACTGTTTTTT; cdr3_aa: CASSGDGGQTEKLFF
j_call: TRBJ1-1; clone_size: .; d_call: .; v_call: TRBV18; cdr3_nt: TGTGCCAGCGCCGGGACGGCGGACACTGAAGCTTTCTTT; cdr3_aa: CASAGTADTEAFF
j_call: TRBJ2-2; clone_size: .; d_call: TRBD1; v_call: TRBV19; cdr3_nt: TGTGCCAGTAGTATCTGGACAGGGACCAACACCGGGGAGCTGTTTTTT; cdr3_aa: CASSIWTGTNTGELFF